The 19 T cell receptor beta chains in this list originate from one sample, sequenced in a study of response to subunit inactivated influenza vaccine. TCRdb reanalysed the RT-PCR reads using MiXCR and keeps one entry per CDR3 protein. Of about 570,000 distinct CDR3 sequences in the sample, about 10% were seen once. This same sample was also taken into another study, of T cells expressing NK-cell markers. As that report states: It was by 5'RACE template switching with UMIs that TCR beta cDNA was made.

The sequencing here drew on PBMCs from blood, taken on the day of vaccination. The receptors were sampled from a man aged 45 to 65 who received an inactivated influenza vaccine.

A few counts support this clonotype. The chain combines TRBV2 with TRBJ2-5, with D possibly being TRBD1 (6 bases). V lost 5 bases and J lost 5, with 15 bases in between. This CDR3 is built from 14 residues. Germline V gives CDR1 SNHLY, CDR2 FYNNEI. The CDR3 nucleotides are TGTGCCAGCAGTCGGACAGCGACTTGGGAGACCCAGTACTTC. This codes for CASSRTATWETQYF. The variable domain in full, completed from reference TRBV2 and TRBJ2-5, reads EPEVTQTPSHQVTQMGQEVILRCVPISNHLYFYWYRQILGQKVEFLVSFYNNEISEKSEIFDDQFSVERPDGSNFTLKIRSTKLEDSAMYFCASSRTATWETQYFGPGTRLLVL.

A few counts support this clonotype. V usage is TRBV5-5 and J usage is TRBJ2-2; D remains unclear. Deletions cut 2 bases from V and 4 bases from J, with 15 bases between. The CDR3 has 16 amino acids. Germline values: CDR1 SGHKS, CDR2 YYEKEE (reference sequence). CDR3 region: CASSFSAGVSTGELFF. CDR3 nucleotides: TGTGCCAGCAGCTTCTCGGCCGGCGTCTCCACCGGGGAGCTGTTTTTT. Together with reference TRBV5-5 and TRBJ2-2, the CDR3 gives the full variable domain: DAGVTQSPTHLIKTRGQQVTLRCSPISGHKSVSWYQQVLGQGPQFIFQYYEKEERGRGNFPDRFSARQFPNYSSELNVNALLLGDSALYLCASSFSAGVSTGELFFGEGSRLTVL.

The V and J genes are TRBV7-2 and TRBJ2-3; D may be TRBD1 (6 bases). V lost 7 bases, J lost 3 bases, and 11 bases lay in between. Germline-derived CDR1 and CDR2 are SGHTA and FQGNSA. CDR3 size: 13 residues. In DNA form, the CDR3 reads TGTGCCAGCACCCTAACAGGGACAGATACGCAGTATTTT. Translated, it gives CASTLTGTDTQYF.

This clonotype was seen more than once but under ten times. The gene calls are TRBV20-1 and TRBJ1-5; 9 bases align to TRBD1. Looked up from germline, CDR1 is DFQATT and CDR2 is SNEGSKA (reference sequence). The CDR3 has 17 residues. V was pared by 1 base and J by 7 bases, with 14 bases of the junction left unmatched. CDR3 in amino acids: CSARGVVGDRVGQPQHF. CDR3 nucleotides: TGCAGTGCTAGAGGGGTAGTAGGGGACAGGGTAGGCCAGCCCCAGCATTTT.

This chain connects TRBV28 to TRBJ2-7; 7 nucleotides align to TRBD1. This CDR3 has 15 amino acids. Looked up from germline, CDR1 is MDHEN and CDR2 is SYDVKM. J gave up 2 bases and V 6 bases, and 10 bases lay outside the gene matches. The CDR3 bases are TGTGCCAGCAGCAATACCGGGACAGCCGCCTACGAGCAGTACTTC. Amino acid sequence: CASSNTGTAAYEQYF. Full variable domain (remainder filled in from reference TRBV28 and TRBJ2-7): DVKVTQSSRYLVKRTGEKVFLECVQDMDHENMFWYRQDPGLGLRLIYFSYDVKMKEKGDIPEGYSVSREKKERFSLILESASTNQTSMYLCASSNTGTAAYEQYFGPGTRLTVT.

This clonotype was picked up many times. Here the CDR3 reads CATRDPGELFF. DNA of the CDR3: TGTGCCACCAGGGATCCCGGGGAGCTGTTTTTT. This chain links TRBV12-3 or TRBV12-4 with TRBJ2-2; tentative D call: TRBD1 (5 bases). V was shortened by 10 bases and J by 6 bases, with 9 bases between the two germline ends. The CDR3 length is 11 residues.

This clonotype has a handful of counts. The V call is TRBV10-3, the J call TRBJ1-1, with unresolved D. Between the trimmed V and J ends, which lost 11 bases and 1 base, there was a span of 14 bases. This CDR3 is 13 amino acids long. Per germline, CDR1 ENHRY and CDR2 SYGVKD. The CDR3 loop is CAVSRTANTEAFF. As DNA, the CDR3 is TGTGCCGTCTCTAGGACCGCGAACACTGAAGCTTTCTTT.

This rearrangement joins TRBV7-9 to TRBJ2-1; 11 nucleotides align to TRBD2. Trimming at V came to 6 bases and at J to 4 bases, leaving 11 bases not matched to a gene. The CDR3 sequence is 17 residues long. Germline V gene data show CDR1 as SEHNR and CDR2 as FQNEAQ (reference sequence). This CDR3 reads CASSQYPGLADYNEQFF. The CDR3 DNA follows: TGTGCCAGCAGTCAATATCCGGGACTAGCGGATTACAATGAGCAGTTCTTC. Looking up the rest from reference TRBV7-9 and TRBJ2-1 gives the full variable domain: DTGVSQNPRHKITKRGQNVTFRCDPISEHNRLYWYRQTLGQGPEFLTYFQNEAQLEKSRLLSDRFSAERPKGSFSTLEIQRTEQGDSAMYLCASSQYPGLADYNEQFFGPGTRLTVL.

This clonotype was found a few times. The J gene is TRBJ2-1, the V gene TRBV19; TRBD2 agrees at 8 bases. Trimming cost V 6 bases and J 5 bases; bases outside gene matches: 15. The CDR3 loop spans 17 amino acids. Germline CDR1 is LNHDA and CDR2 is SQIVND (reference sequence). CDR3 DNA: TGTGCCAGTAGCCCCCTGGTCGGGCGGGGGGTCGACAATGAGCAGTTCTTC. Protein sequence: CASSPLVGRGVDNEQFF.

The CDR3 nucleotides are TGTGCCAGCAGTTTAGCCCAGATCGGACAGGTCAGGCATCAGCCCCAGCATTTT. Its translation: CASSLAQIGQVRHQPQHF. The chain uses TRBV12-3 or TRBV12-4 and TRBJ1-5; 7 bases match TRBD1. The trim removed 0 bases at V and 5 bases at J, leaving 13 bases unmatched. This CDR3 contains 18 residues.

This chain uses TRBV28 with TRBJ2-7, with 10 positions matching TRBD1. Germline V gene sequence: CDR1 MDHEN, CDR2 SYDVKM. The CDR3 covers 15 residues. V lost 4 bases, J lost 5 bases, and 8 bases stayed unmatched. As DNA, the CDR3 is TGTGCCAGCAGTTCCTCCGGGACAGGGGTCAACGAGCAGTACTTC. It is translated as CASSSSGTGVNEQYF.

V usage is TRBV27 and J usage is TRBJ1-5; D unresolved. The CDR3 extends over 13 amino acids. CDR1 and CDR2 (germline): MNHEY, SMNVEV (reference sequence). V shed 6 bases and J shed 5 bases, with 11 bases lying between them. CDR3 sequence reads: CASSPTQYQPQHF. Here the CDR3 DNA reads TGTGCCAGCAGCCCCACCCAATATCAGCCCCAGCATTTT.

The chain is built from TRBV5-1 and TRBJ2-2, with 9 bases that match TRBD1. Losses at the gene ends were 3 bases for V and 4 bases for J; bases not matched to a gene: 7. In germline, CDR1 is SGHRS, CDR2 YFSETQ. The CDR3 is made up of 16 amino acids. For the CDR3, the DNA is TGCGCCAGCAGCTCACAGGGGGCGATGAGCACCGGGGAGCTGTTTTTT. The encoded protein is CASSSQGAMSTGELFF.

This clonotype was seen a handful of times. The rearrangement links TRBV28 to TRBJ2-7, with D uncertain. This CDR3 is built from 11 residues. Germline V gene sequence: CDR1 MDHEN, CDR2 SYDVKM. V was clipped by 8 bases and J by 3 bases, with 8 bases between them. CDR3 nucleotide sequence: TGTGCCAGCGGTACCGACTACGAGCAGTACTTC. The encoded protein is CASGTDYEQYF.

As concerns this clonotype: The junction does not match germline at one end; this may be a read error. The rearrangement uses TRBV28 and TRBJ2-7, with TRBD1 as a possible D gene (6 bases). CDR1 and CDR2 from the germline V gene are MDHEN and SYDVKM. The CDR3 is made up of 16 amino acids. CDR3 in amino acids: CPSSFDRGQRSYEQYF. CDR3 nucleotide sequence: TGTCCCAGCAGTTTCGACAGAGGACAGCGCTCCTACGAGCAGTACTTC.

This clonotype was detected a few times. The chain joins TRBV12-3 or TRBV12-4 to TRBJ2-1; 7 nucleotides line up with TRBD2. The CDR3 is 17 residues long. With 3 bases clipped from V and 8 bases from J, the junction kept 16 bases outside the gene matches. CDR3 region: CASSFRLTSGVRDEQFF. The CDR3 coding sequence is TGTGCCAGCAGTTTCCGACTGACCAGCGGGGTCCGGGATGAGCAGTTCTTC.

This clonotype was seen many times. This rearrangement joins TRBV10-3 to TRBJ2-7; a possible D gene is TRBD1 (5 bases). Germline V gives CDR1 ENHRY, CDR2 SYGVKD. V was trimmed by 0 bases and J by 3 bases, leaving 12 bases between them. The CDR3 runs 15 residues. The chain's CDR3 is CAISESGRTLYEQYF. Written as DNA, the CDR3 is TGTGCCATCAGTGAGTCGGGGCGTACTCTCTACGAGCAGTACTTC.

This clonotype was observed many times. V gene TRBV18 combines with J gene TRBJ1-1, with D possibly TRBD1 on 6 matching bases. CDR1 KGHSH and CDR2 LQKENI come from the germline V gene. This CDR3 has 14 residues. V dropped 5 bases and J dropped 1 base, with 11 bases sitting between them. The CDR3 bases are TGTGCCAGCTCAGAACAGGGAAGGAACACTGAAGCTTTCTTT. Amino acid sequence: CASSEQGRNTEAFF.

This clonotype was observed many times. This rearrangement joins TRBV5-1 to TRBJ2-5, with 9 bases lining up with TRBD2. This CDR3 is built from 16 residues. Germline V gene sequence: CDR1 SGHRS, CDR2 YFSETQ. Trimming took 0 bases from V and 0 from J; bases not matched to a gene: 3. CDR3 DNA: TGCGCCAGCAGCTTGGATGCTAGCGGGAACCAAGAGACCCAGTACTTC. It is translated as CASSLDASGNQETQYF.